The next 28 T cell receptor beta chains were all read from a single sample in a study of T cells in pancreatic ductal adenocarcinoma listed by TCRdb under 2017. Library preparation used the immunoSEQ multiplex PCR assay. TCRdb took over this immuneACCESS table, retaining in-frame rearrangements with V and J assigned. Such tables are incomplete; in checked studies, under half of the missing clones stem from an unresolved V gene, and the remainder is unexplained. The sample table contains around 94,000 clones; only one count was recorded for about 95% of them. The biggest ten clones account for roughly 3% of the sample. Pancreatic ductal adenocarcinoma patients who had undergone surgery without neoadjuvant therapy were selected. The sample was PBMCs. These receptors came from a human donor with pancreatic ductal adenocarcinoma.

The rearrangement joins TRBV7-3 to TRBJ2-3; 11 positions agree with TRBD2. Germline CDR1 is SGHTA and CDR2 is FQGTGA. Unmatched junction bases numbered 3, after V lost 7 bases and J lost 3 bases. The CDR3 extends over 14 amino acids. The CDR3 bases are TGTGCCAGCACCACTAGCGGGAGTACAGATACGCAGTATTTT. Residues: CASTTSGSTDTQYF.

The chain carries TRBV10-2 and TRBJ2-5, with 8 bases matching TRBD2. The J segment lost 5 bases and the V segment lost 10 bases, leaving 9 bases of the junction unmatched. The CDR3 is 13 amino acids. Germline CDR1 reads WSHSY; CDR2 reads SAAADI. The CDR3 nucleotides read TGCGCCACCGACAGCGGGAGCACGGAGACCCAGTACTTC. It encodes CATDSGSTETQYF.

This chain joins TRBV28 and TRBJ2-3; 9 bases line up with TRBD1. There are 15 residues in the CDR3. Germline CDR1 is MDHEN and CDR2 is SYDVKM. V lost 6 bases to trimming and J lost 5 bases; unmatched junction nucleotides: 9. In nucleotides, the CDR3 is TGTGCCAGCAGCCCTGGGGGACAGGGAGTAGATACGCAGTATTTT. Translation: CASSPGGQGVDTQYF.

The chain uses TRBV7-2 and TRBJ2-3, with TRBD1 identical over 7 bases. The germline V gene has CDR1 SGHTA and CDR2 FQGNSA. V lost 8 bases, J lost 6 bases, and 8 bases stayed unmatched. CDR3 length: 13 residues. CDR3 sequence: CASRTGVEDTQYF. Here the CDR3 DNA reads TGTGCCAGCCGCACAGGGGTTGAGGATACGCAGTATTTT.

This chain joins TRBV6-1 and TRBJ2-7; D possibly corresponds to TRBD2 (7 bases). CDR1 and CDR2 from the germline V gene are MNHNS and SASEGT. The germline V and J ends were trimmed by 4 bases and 9 bases, with 16 bases remaining between them. This CDR3 spans 13 amino acids. This chain's CDR3 is CASSAGGGIGQYF. The CDR3 DNA sequence: TGTGCCAGCAGTGCGGGGGGCGGGATCGGGCAGTACTTC.

This chain connects TRBV7-2 to TRBJ2-3, with D unresolved. In germline, CDR1 is SGHTA, CDR2 FQGNSA. Trimming removed 1 base at V and 2 bases at J, with 7 bases between. This CDR3 has 14 residues. The CDR3 loop reads CASSLVPSTDTQYF. CDR3 in DNA: TGTGCCAGCAGCTTAGTTCCTTCCACAGATACGCAGTATTTT.

This clone was detected only once. The J gene is TRBJ1-3, the V gene TRBV19; D perhaps matches TRBD1 (6 bases). CDR1 is LNHDA and CDR2 is SQIVND in the germline V gene (reference sequence). CDR3 length: 14 residues. Between the trimmed V and J ends, which lost 6 bases and 5 bases, there was a span of 14 bases. The CDR3 DNA reads as TGTGCCAGTAGCCCGGACAGTGGTCGAAACACCATATATTTT. Its translation is CASSPDSGRNTIYF.

In this sample, this clone turned up once. V is TRBV7-2 and J is TRBJ2-7, with 10 positions matching TRBD2. CDR3 length: 16 amino acids. The germline CDR1 and CDR2 sequences are SGHTA and FQGNSA. V was pared by 5 bases and J by 6 bases, with 13 bases of the junction left unmatched. The CDR3 coding sequence is TGTGCCAGCAGCACTACAGGGACAGCGGGAGGGCGCGAGCAGTACTTC. This gives the protein CASSTTGTAGGREQYF.

This rearrangement joins TRBV29-1 to TRBJ2-3; the match to TRBD2 covers 10 bases. This CDR3 spans 16 amino acids. Germline lookup yields CDR1 SQVTM and CDR2 ANQGSEA. With 3 bases clipped from V and 8 bases from J, the junction kept 14 bases outside the gene matches. CDR3 amino acids: CSVDKWLAGGTGTQYF. DNA for the CDR3: TGCAGCGTTGACAAATGGTTAGCGGGAGGTACGGGTACGCAGTATTTT.

V and J are TRBV5-1 and TRBJ1-4; 12 bases map to TRBD1. This CDR3 comprises 15 residues. With 4 bases clipped from V and 8 bases from J, the junction kept 6 bases outside the gene matches. Looked up from germline, CDR1 is SGHRS and CDR2 is YFSETQ. Written as DNA, the CDR3 is TGCGCCAGCAGCCCGACCGGGACAGGGGGCGAAAAACTGTTTTTT. It translates to CASSPTGTGGEKLFF. Combining the CDR3 with reference TRBV5-1 and TRBJ1-4 gives the whole variable domain KAGVTQTPRYLIKTRGQQVTLSCSPISGHRSVSWYQQTPGQGLQFLFEYFSETQRNKGNFPGRFSGRQFSNSRSEMNVSTLELGDSALYLCASSPTGTGGEKLFFGSGTQLSVL.

The V gene is TRBV6-5, the J gene TRBJ1-5; a weak D match, TRBD1 (5 bases). CDR1 is MNHEY, CDR2 SVGAGI, per germline. Trimming cost V 2 bases and J 3 bases, with 8 bases left between them. This CDR3 has 14 residues. CDR3 DNA sequence: TGTGCCAGCAGTTACGGGGGGACCAATCAGCCCCAGCATTTT. Encoded protein: CASSYGGTNQPQHF.

This rearrangement joins TRBV28 to TRBJ2-7; maybe TRBD2 (5 bases). CDR1 MDHEN and CDR2 SYDVKM come from the germline V gene. Trimming left V 8 bases short and J 0 bases short, with 11 bases between. The CDR3 is 13 residues long. In nucleotides, the CDR3 is TGTGCCAGCCGGGATTTAGCCTCCTACGAGCAGTACTTC. This encodes CASRDLASYEQYF.

V usage is TRBV9 and J usage is TRBJ2-1, with TRBD2 matching 8 bases. The ends lost 0 bases at V and 5 bases at J; junction bases unmatched: 4. The CDR3 covers 15 residues. Germline V gene data show CDR1 as SGDLS and CDR2 as YYNGEE. CDR3 in amino acids: CASSVGSGGDNEQFF. CDR3 DNA sequence: TGTGCCAGCAGCGTAGGGTCGGGAGGGGACAATGAGCAGTTCTTC.

V and J are TRBV6-1 and TRBJ2-3; 7 bases fit TRBD2. The germline V gene encodes CDR1 MNHNS and CDR2 SASEGT. This CDR3 is 15 amino acids long. The ends lost 11 bases at V and 6 bases at J; junction bases unmatched: 17. CDR3 coding DNA: TGTGCCGCTACTTTGGGGCTAGCGGTCGGGGATACGCAGTATTTT. It encodes CAATLGLAVGDTQYF.

The genes are TRBV7-9 and TRBJ1-4; D not resolved. The germline CDR1 and CDR2 sequences are SEHNR and FQNEAQ (reference sequence). V dropped 0 bases and J dropped 7 bases, with 6 bases sitting between them. This CDR3 has 13 residues. The CDR3 DNA sequence: TGTGCCAGCAGCTTAGCGGCTTTTGAAAAACTGTTTTTT. The encoded protein is CASSLAAFEKLFF.

The chain employs TRBV7-6 and TRBJ2-2; weak D call: TRBD2 (6 bases). V lost 2 bases to trimming and J lost 5 bases, with 9 bases between them. The CDR3 contains 14 residues. Germline V gene data show CDR1 as SGHVS and CDR2 as FNYEAQ. CDR3 region: CASSLSGETGELFF. The CDR3 coding sequence is TGTGCCAGCAGCTTATCGGGGGAAACCGGGGAGCTGTTTTTT.

The V gene is TRBV28, the J gene TRBJ2-7; 10 bases line up with TRBD2. The CDR3 covers 16 residues. V lost 3 bases, J lost 2 bases, and 7 bases stayed unmatched. Germline assignment: CDR1 MDHEN and CDR2 SYDVKM. The CDR3 loop reads CASSFSLAGNTYEQYF. The CDR3 nucleotides read TGTGCCAGCAGTTTTTCACTAGCGGGAAACACCTACGAGCAGTACTTC. The variable domain in full, completed from reference TRBV28 and TRBJ2-7, reads DVKVTQSSRYLVKRTGEKVFLECVQDMDHENMFWYRQDPGLGLRLIYFSYDVKMKEKGDIPEGYSVSREKKERFSLILESASTNQTSMYLCASSFSLAGNTYEQYFGPGTRLTVT.

Regarding this clone: The missing conserved phenylalanine or tryptophan at the end of this CDR3 makes a read error likely. Because the CDR3's place on the DNA is in doubt, the DNA is left out and the CDR3 is given as listed by TCRdb. The chain has TRBV9 and TRBJ2-7; the D call TRBD2 from the table was never checked on the DNA. The CDR3 region is 11 residues in length, termini included. The germline gives CDR1 SGDLS, CDR2 YYNGEE. This CDR3 is CASSEFSGGVL.

The rearrangement links TRBV11-3 to TRBJ2-3; 14 bases map to TRBD2. Unmatched junction bases numbered 4, after V lost 5 bases and J lost 6 bases. This CDR3 region has 15 residues. Germline CDR1 is SGHNT and CDR2 is YENEEA. The CDR3 region has the DNA TGTGCCAGCAGCCCGACTAGCGGGAGGGCGGATACGCAGTATTTT. Translation gives CASSPTSGRADTQYF.

The V call is TRBV2, the J call TRBJ2-5; 9 nucleotides align to TRBD1. CDR3 size: 13 residues. CDR1 SNHLY and CDR2 FYNNEI come from the germline V gene. Trimming at V came to 7 bases and at J to 4 bases, leaving 4 bases not matched to a gene. The CDR3, as DNA: TGTGCCAGCATTTACAGGGGGCCAGAGACCCAGTACTTC. It translates to CASIYRGPETQYF.

The chain links TRBV10-2 to TRBJ2-3; 10 bases are a match to TRBD1. CDR3 length: 15 amino acids. Germline V gene sequence: CDR1 WSHSY, CDR2 SAAADI. Unmatched junction bases numbered 4, after V lost 7 bases and J lost 0 bases. In DNA form, the CDR3 reads TGCGCCAGCACGAAGGGACAGGGGAGCACAGATACGCAGTATTTT. As protein: CASTKGQGSTDTQYF.

This sequence joins TRBV29-1 and TRBJ1-3, with 12 bases fitting TRBD1. Trimming removed 8 bases from V and 0 bases from J; junction bases left unmatched: 17. This CDR3 has 19 amino acids. Germline CDR1 SQVTM, CDR2 ANQGSEA. The CDR3 here is CSPLPGTGGGQSSGNTIYF. CDR3 sequence (DNA): TGCAGCCCCCTTCCCGGGACAGGGGGCGGCCAGAGCTCTGGAAACACCATATATTTT.

The chain joins TRBV18 to TRBJ2-1; D is unclear. The CDR3 sequence is 17 residues long. The V end lost 2 bases, the J end lost 4 bases, and 18 bases lay between the germline ends. Germline CDR1 KGHSH, CDR2 LQKENI. CDR3 region: CASSPITDSSVYNEQFF. The CDR3 bases are TGTGCCAGCTCACCAATTACAGATAGTTCCGTATACAATGAGCAGTTCTTC.

The chain is built from TRBV6-6 and TRBJ1-5; 10 bases are a match to TRBD1. V lost 7 bases to trimming and J lost 7 bases; unmatched junction nucleotides: 10. From germline, CDR1 is MNHNY and CDR2 SVGAGI (reference sequence). The CDR3 sequence is 15 residues long. For the CDR3, the DNA is TGTGCCAGCACGGGCGCGGGACAGGGGAACCAGCCCCAGCATTTT. It yields the protein CASTGAGQGNQPQHF.

The chain uses TRBV10-3 and TRBJ1-2; no clear D. Germline values: CDR1 ENHRY, CDR2 SYGVKD. Trimming pared 3 bases from V and 6 bases from J, leaving 11 bases between. There are 13 residues in the CDR3. The CDR3 sequence is CAISDRGIDGYTF. Here the CDR3 DNA reads TGTGCCATCAGTGATCGAGGGATTGATGGCTACACCTTC.

This chain links TRBV19 with TRBJ2-1, with 7 bases fitting TRBD2. J gave up 13 bases and V 3 bases, and 6 bases lay outside the gene matches. The CDR3 is made up of 12 amino acids. CDR1 is LNHDA and CDR2 is SQIVND in the germline V gene (reference sequence). CDR3 region: CASSMGGSSQFF. The CDR3, as DNA: TGTGCCAGTAGTATGGGAGGGTCTAGCCAGTTCTTC. Filled out from reference TRBV19 and TRBJ2-1, the complete variable domain reads DGGITQSPKYLFRKEGQNVTLSCEQNLNHDAMYWYRQDPGQGLRLIYYSQIVNDFQKGDIAEGYSVSREKKESFPLTVTSAQKNPTAFYLCASSMGGSSQFFGPGTRLTVL.

A note on this clone: Other DNA sequences in the sample encode the same CDR3. The chain has TRBV30 and TRBJ2-5; tentatively, D is TRBD1 (5 bases). The CDR3 consists of 12 residues. Germline V gives CDR1 GTSNPN, CDR2 SVGIG (reference sequence). Trimming took off 2 bases at V and 4 bases at J, with 8 bases between the two ends. In DNA form, the CDR3 reads TGTGCCTGGAGTAGCCAGGGAGAGACCCAGTACTTC. This sequence encodes CAWSSQGETQYF.

J is TRBJ2-5 and V is TRBV27, with a weak D call TRBD1 (6 bases). Germline-derived CDR1 and CDR2 are MNHEY and SMNVEV (reference sequence). V lost 8 bases and J lost 2, with 15 bases in between. CDR3 length: 14 residues. The chain's CDR3 is CASPEDRSQETQYF. CDR3 sequence (DNA): TGTGCCAGCCCCGAGGACAGATCTCAAGAGACCCAGTACTTC.